These 27 T cell receptor beta chains were all obtained from the same sample, sequenced in a study of T cell responses to AZD1222 COVID-19 vaccine. Sequencing was performed with immunoSEQ multiplex PCR; in TCRdb, only in-frame clones are kept and a portion is missing. The sample holds 45,000 to 60,000 clones; 87% are singletons and the top ten take less than 5%. Here the sequenced sample was peripheral blood, taken on day 0 of AZD1222 vaccination. These receptors were collected from an adult in good health.

The chain couples TRBV6-5 to TRBJ2-1; D is uncertain. From germline, CDR1 is MNHEY and CDR2 SVGAGI. The V end lost 0 bases, the J end lost 7 bases, and 16 bases lay between the germline ends. This CDR3 has 16 amino acids. For the CDR3, the DNA is TGTGCCAGCAGTTACTCGCCCTCTGAGGCTAGGAATGAGCAGTTCTTC. Amino acid sequence: CASSYSPSEARNEQFF.

CDR3 region: CASSGLARTYNEQFF. In nucleotides, the CDR3 is TGCGCCAGCAGCGGGCTAGCGAGGACCTACAATGAGCAGTTCTTC. J is TRBJ2-1 and V is TRBV4-1, with a tentative D call TRBD2 (6 bases). CDR1 and CDR2 (germline): MGHRA, YSYEKL. V lost 5 bases and J lost 2, with 13 bases in between. This CDR3 comprises 15 residues.

The J gene is TRBJ2-1, the V gene TRBV4-1; possibly TRBD2 for D (5 bases). This CDR3 region has 17 residues. Trimming removed 4 bases from V and 4 bases from J, with 20 bases in between. The germline gives CDR1 MGHRA, CDR2 YSYEKL. CDR3: CASSRLTGNEAYNEQFF. The CDR3 DNA sequence: TGCGCCAGCAGCCGCCTAACCGGGAACGAAGCTTACAATGAGCAGTTCTTC.

The V gene is TRBV24-1, the J gene TRBJ1-5; a weak D match, TRBD1 (6 bases). The CDR3 consists of 13 residues. Germline CDR1 is KGHDR and CDR2 is SFDVKD. Trimming left V 4 bases short and J 6 bases short, with 9 bases between. The CDR3 region is CATSERGAQPQHF. For the CDR3, the DNA is TGTGCCACCAGTGAGAGGGGGGCTCAGCCCCAGCATTTT.

V and J are TRBV4-2 and TRBJ2-3; the match to TRBD2 covers 16 bases. Trimming cost V 3 bases and J 6 bases; bases outside gene matches: 9. CDR3 size: 18 residues. Germline V gene data show CDR1 as LGHNA and CDR2 as YNFKEQ. The CDR3 here is CASSQAGLAGGLGDTQYF. DNA of the CDR3: TGTGCCAGCAGCCAGGCGGGACTAGCGGGGGGGCTAGGGGATACGCAGTATTTT.

The chain links TRBV3-1 (or the pseudogene TRBV3-2) to TRBJ2-5; perhaps TRBD2 as D (5 bases). Trimming removed 0 bases at V and 8 bases at J, with 7 bases between. The V gene's germline CDR1 is LGHDT and CDR2 YNNKEL (reference sequence). The CDR3 is made up of 12 amino acids. CDR3: CASSQEADTQYF. The CDR3 bases are TGTGCCAGCAGCCAAGAAGCGGATACCCAGTACTTC.

The V and J genes are TRBV6-6 and TRBJ2-7; tentative D call: TRBD2 (7 bases). The CDR3 length is 15 residues. From germline, CDR1 is MNHNY and CDR2 SVGAGI (reference sequence). Trimming shortened V by 6 bases and J by 0 bases, and 15 bases separated the two germline ends. The CDR3 coding sequence is TGTGCCAGCAGCCCCGGGGGGCCGCTCTCCTACGAGCAGTACTTC. This encodes CASSPGGPLSYEQYF.

The CDR3 sequence is CASSLTRLNEQFF. In DNA, the CDR3 is TGTGCCAGCAGCTTGACCCGACTGAATGAGCAGTTCTTC. The rearrangement joins TRBV5-4 to TRBJ2-1; no definite D call. This CDR3 contains 13 residues. From germline, CDR1 is SGHNT and CDR2 YYREEE (reference sequence). The germline V and J ends were trimmed by 1 base and 7 bases, with 9 bases remaining between them.

This rearrangement joins TRBV13 to TRBJ1-4; 12 bases fit TRBD1. CDR1 and CDR2 (germline): PRHDT, FYEKMQ (reference sequence). This CDR3 contains 17 residues. V was pared by 4 bases and J by 4 bases, with 7 bases of the junction left unmatched. The CDR3, as DNA: TGTGCCAGCAGCTCTGGGACAGGGGGCGCGGGTAATGAAAAACTGTTTTTT. It yields the protein CASSSGTGGAGNEKLFF.

The chain is built from TRBV18 and TRBJ2-6; D uncertain. V was trimmed by 6 bases and J by 2 bases, leaving 20 bases between them. CDR1 is KGHSH, CDR2 LQKENI, per germline. The CDR3 runs 18 residues. CDR3 nucleotides: TGTGCCAGCTCCACCCGACCAGTGACCTTACCTGGGGCCAACGTCCTGACTTTC. It encodes CASSTRPVTLPGANVLTF.

CDR3 in DNA: TGTGCCAGCAGTTACACTGGTGGGGCGGCCGCCACTGAAGCTTTCTTT. Its translation is CASSYTGGAAATEAFF. The rearrangement links TRBV7-2 to TRBJ1-1, with D possibly being TRBD1 (5 bases). Per the germline V gene, CDR1 is SGHTA and CDR2 is FQGNSA. The V end was cut by 6 bases, the J end by 4 bases, with 21 bases between. The CDR3 extends over 16 amino acids.

V gene TRBV10-3 combines with J gene TRBJ2-2, with a weak D call TRBD1 (5 bases). Germline V CDR1 and CDR2: ENHRY, SYGVKD. The V and J ends lost 2 bases and 6 bases respectively, with 7 bases between them. This CDR3 comprises 13 residues. The CDR3, as DNA: TGTGCCATCAGTGAGCAGGGTGCCGGGGAGCTGTTTTTT. Amino acids: CAISEQGAGELFF.

The CDR3: CASSPLYSNQPQHF. The CDR3 DNA sequence: TGTGCCAGCTCACCACTGTATAGCAATCAGCCCCAGCATTTT. V and J are TRBV18 and TRBJ1-5, with D uncertain. The CDR3 length is 14 residues. V lost 1 base and J 0 bases, leaving 4 bases between the germline ends. Germline-derived CDR1 and CDR2 are KGHSH and LQKENI.

The CDR3 DNA reads TGTGCCATCAGTCCGGGACAGAACAATCAGCCCCAGCATTTT. It is translated as CAISPGQNNQPQHF. This chain uses TRBV10-3 with TRBJ1-5, with 7 bases aligning to TRBD1. The germline V gene has CDR1 ENHRY and CDR2 SYGVKD. Losses at the gene ends were 5 bases for V and 3 bases for J; bases not matched to a gene: 4. The CDR3 contains 14 residues.

V usage is TRBV11-3 and J usage is TRBJ2-5, with 8 bases that match TRBD1. Germline V gives CDR1 SGHNT, CDR2 YENEEA. This CDR3 is built from 14 residues. After removal of 5 bases from V and 4 bases from J, the junction contained 6 bases not matched to a gene. CDR3 loop: CASSPGQGGETQYF. CDR3 coding DNA: TGTGCCAGCAGCCCAGGACAGGGAGGAGAGACCCAGTACTTC.

V is TRBV19 and J is TRBJ2-1; TRBD1 aligns across 11 bases. CDR1 and CDR2 from the germline V gene are LNHDA and SQIVND (reference sequence). J was trimmed by 9 bases and V by 4 bases; bases with no gene match: 5. CDR3 size: 14 residues. CDR3 bases: TGTGCCAGTAGTAAAGGGACAGGGGGTCGTGAGCAGTTCTTC. Protein: CASSKGTGGREQFF.

The chain uses TRBV20-1 and TRBJ1-5, with D maybe TRBD1 (5 bases). Deletions cut 3 bases from V and 4 bases from J, with 16 bases between. Germline V gene data show CDR1 as DFQATT and CDR2 as SNEGSKA (reference sequence). This CDR3 is 15 amino acids long. The CDR3 here is CSASIGGTGNQPQHF. In nucleotides, the CDR3 is TGCAGTGCTAGTATTGGGGGAACAGGAAATCAGCCCCAGCATTTT.

This chain joins TRBV30 and TRBJ1-3, with D possibly being TRBD1 (5 bases). This CDR3 contains 14 residues. Germline values: CDR1 GTSNPN, CDR2 SVGIG (reference sequence). Trimming removed 1 base at V and 1 base at J, with 8 bases between. The CDR3 is CAWSGGASGNTIYF. CDR3 DNA: TGTGCCTGGAGTGGCGGGGCTTCTGGAAACACCATATATTTT.

The CDR3 DNA reads as TGTGCCAGCCCGAGGGGGACTCGGCAGCCCCAGCATTTT. Residues: CASPRGTRQPQHF. The chain recombines TRBV28 with TRBJ1-5; TRBD1 is a possible D gene (6 bases). CDR1 is MDHEN, CDR2 SYDVKM, per germline. The CDR3 spans 13 residues. V lost 8 bases, J lost 7 bases, and 15 bases lay in between.

The rearrangement links TRBV7-2 to TRBJ2-1; TRBD1 might be the D (5 bases). Trimming shortened V by 1 base and J by 7 bases, and 11 bases separated the two germline ends. The CDR3 contains 14 residues. CDR1 and CDR2 from the germline V gene are SGHTA and FQGNSA. This CDR3 reads CASSLGYGANEQFF. CDR3 coding DNA: TGTGCCAGCAGCTTAGGTTATGGGGCAAATGAGCAGTTCTTC.

The J gene is TRBJ2-7, the V gene TRBV12-2; the DNA was not used to check the table's D call, TRBD2. TRBV12-2 is reported as a pseudogene. The CDR3 covers 17 residues. The CDR3 DNA sequence: TGTGCAAGTCGCTCCGGGACTAGCGGGGGCTTCTCCTACGAGCAGTACTTC. As protein: CASRSGTSGGFSYEQYF.

The genes are TRBV5-5 and TRBJ2-1; TRBD1 or TRBD2 may be the D gene (6 bases each). Germline V gene lookup returns CDR1 SGHKS and CDR2 YYEKEE (reference sequence). The V and J ends lost 3 bases and 9 bases respectively, with 22 bases between them. The CDR3 has 16 amino acids. The CDR3 nucleotides are TGTGCCAGCAGCTCCCTGCAGATGGGGGGCCGTAGTGAGCAGTTCTTC. Its protein is CASSSLQMGGRSEQFF.

J is TRBJ2-7 and V is TRBV13; a weak D match, TRBD2 (6 bases). The CDR3 consists of 15 residues. Per germline, CDR1 PRHDT and CDR2 FYEKMQ (reference sequence). Trimming took off 5 bases at V and 0 bases at J, with 14 bases between the two ends. CDR3 sequence (DNA): TGTGCCAGCAGCCCCACGGCGGGGAGCTCCTACGAGCAGTACTTC. Residues: CASSPTAGSSYEQYF.

This rearrangement joins TRBV28 to TRBJ1-2; D unresolved. The CDR3 length is 11 residues. Trimming pared 7 bases from V and 4 bases from J, leaving 7 bases between. Germline CDR1 is MDHEN and CDR2 is SYDVKM. The chain's CDR3 is CASTGFYGYTF. CDR3 DNA sequence: TGTGCCAGCACCGGGTTCTATGGCTACACCTTC.

The CDR3 region has the DNA TGTGCCAGCTCACCACCGGGGGGGGATGAGCAGTTCTTC. Protein product: CASSPPGGDEQFF. J is TRBJ2-1 and V is TRBV18; 7 bases fit TRBD2. The CDR3 contains 13 residues. CDR1 is KGHSH, CDR2 LQKENI, per germline. J lost 8 bases, V lost 0 bases, and 1 base had no gene match.

The chain links TRBV11-2 to TRBJ2-2; 8 nucleotides align to TRBD1. Germline-derived CDR1 and CDR2 are SGHAT and FQNNGV. This CDR3 is 15 amino acids long. Losses at the gene ends were 5 bases for V and 1 base for J; bases not matched to a gene: 3. Here the CDR3 DNA reads TGTGCCAGCAGCGCCGGGACAGGGAACACCGGGGAGCTGTTTTTT. It codes for CASSAGTGNTGELFF.

The chain has TRBV2 and TRBJ1-2, with TRBD1 as a possible D gene (5 bases). V lost 7 bases and J 5 bases, leaving 14 bases between the germline ends. Germline V gene data show CDR1 as SNHLY and CDR2 as FYNNEI. The CDR3 is 13 amino acids. The CDR3 nucleotides read TGTGCCAGCAAGGGGAGGCGGCGATATGGCTACACCTTC. Its protein product is CASKGRRRYGYTF.